This T cell receptor (beta chain) came from a study of multiple sclerosis patients with progressive multifocal leukoencephalopathy. The table came from immunoSEQ multiplex PCR; TCRdb's copy has only in-frame clones and leaves some out. The top ten hold under 4% of the sample, which has fewer than 35,000 clones, over 75% seen once. Specified time point: time of PML onset. T3 refers to blood collected at the onset of PML. The CDR3 is made up of 14 amino acids. Trimming stripped 4 bases from V and 1 base from J, with 8 bases between. Germline CDR1 and CDR2: KGHSH and LQKENI. This receptor was identified in a human donor with progressive multifocal leukoencephalopathy. Specimen: PBMCs, collected from a patient treated with natalizumab. The rearrangement joins TRBV18 to TRBJ1-3; maybe TRBD1 (5 bases). The DNA for the CDR3 is TGTGCCAGCTCACAGGGGATTTCTGGAAACACCATATATTTT. Translation: CASSQGISGNTIYF. Full variable domain (missing parts from reference TRBV18 and TRBJ1-3): NAGVMQNPRHLVRRRGQEARLRCSPMKGHSHVYWYRQLPEEGLKFMVYLQKENIIDESGMPKERFSAEFPKEGPSILRIQQVVRGDSAAYFCASSQGISGNTIYFGEGSWLTVV.